The clone carrying this TCR beta chain was recorded a few times. Its specificity is unknown. The data belong to a study of T-cell reconstitution after alpha-beta-depleted transplantation in children. Study outcomes and limitations: T cells produced anew were the main source of T-cell counts and diversity one year after transplant. Surviving recipient T cells and thymic progenitors accounted for the high day-60 TCRbeta diversity observed in some patients.

V was clipped by 6 bases and J by 8 bases, with 16 bases between them. The CDR3 contains 14 residues. Germline V gene sequence: CDR1 MDHEN, CDR2 SYDVKM. Molecular barcoding with unique molecular identifiers was used for the TCRbeta library. TCRdb fed the PCR reads into MiXCR, producing one record per CDR3 protein. The profile shows hundreds of thousands of distinct CDR3 sequences, about a sixth of them singletons. Sequences were derived from PBMCs, mostly from graft donor cells, sampled 360 days after TCRalphabeta/CD19-depleted stem cell transplant. The sequence was obtained from a male patient aged 2 to 9 who had a stem cell transplant for acute lymphoblastic leukemia, so the T cells may come from the graft donor. The gene calls are TRBV28 and TRBJ2-2; D assignment may be TRBD1 or TRBD2 (5 bases each). The CDR3 region is CASRPGTVVGELFF. CDR3 DNA sequence: TGTGCCAGCAGACCTGGGACCGTCGTTGGGGAGCTGTTTTTT.